The 11 T cell receptor beta chains below come from one sample, sequenced in a study of shared clonotypes between healthy human individuals. Assay used: immunoSEQ multiplex PCR; TCRdb lists only in-frame clones, some missing. Of about 960,000 clones listed, over 75% were seen once; the top ten hold about 1.5%. The material sequenced was memory CD4+ T cells sorted from blood. Subset reported: CD45RA-negative fraction. The receptor set was obtained from a man aged 18-30 years in good health.

V usage is TRBV6-5 and J usage is TRBJ2-3; TRBD1 aligns across 9 bases. V trimming: 4 bases; J trimming: 3 bases; junction bases outside the gene matches: 5. The CDR3 consists of 15 residues. Germline assignment: CDR1 MNHEY and CDR2 SVGAGI. Here the CDR3 reads CASSLTGGRTDTQYF. The CDR3 DNA sequence: TGTGCCAGCAGTTTAACAGGGGGCCGAACAGATACGCAGTATTTT.

This clone came up once. The rearrangement links TRBV5-1 to TRBJ2-2; TRBD1 is a possible D gene (6 bases). Germline V gives CDR1 SGHRS, CDR2 YFSETQ. CDR3 length equals 16 residues. V gave up 0 bases and J gave up 0 bases, with 9 bases separating them. CDR3 region: CASSLAGQTNTGELFF. Written as DNA, the CDR3 is TGCGCCAGCAGCTTGGCCGGACAGACGAACACCGGGGAGCTGTTTTTT.

This rearrangement joins TRBV18 to TRBJ2-7; D gene ambiguous. CDR1 is KGHSH, CDR2 LQKENI, per germline. This CDR3 contains 13 residues. V was clipped by 2 bases and J by 5 bases, with 10 bases between them. The CDR3 here is CASSPYQRNEQYF. DNA of the CDR3: TGTGCCAGCTCACCATACCAGAGGAACGAGCAGTACTTC.

Only a few counts were recorded for this clone. The V call is TRBV5-1, the J call TRBJ1-1; D unresolved. This CDR3 has 13 amino acids. Trimming stripped 0 bases from V and 6 bases from J, with 9 bases between. Per germline, CDR1 SGHRS and CDR2 YFSETQ. CDR3 DNA sequence: TGCGCCAGCAGCTTGGGTAGGGTCGCTGAAGCTTTCTTT. Its protein product is CASSLGRVAEAFF.

The chain couples TRBV7-6 to TRBJ2-2; no clear D gene. Looked up from germline, CDR1 is SGHVS and CDR2 is FNYEAQ. This CDR3 spans 14 amino acids. V lost 1 base and J 4 bases, leaving 7 bases between the germline ends. CDR3 DNA sequence: TGTGCCAGCAGCTTAGAATACGCCACCGGGGAGCTGTTTTTT. Translation gives CASSLEYATGELFF.

The CDR3 protein is CASSLFRESTEAFF. In DNA, the CDR3 is TGTGCCAGCAGCTTGTTTCGGGAGAGCACTGAAGCTTTCTTT. J is TRBJ1-1 and V is TRBV5-5; D is unclear. Germline CDR1 is SGHKS and CDR2 is YYEKEE (reference sequence). The CDR3 totals 14 residues. The V end was cut by 1 base, the J end by 4 bases, with 11 bases between.

The chain recombines TRBV19 with TRBJ2-3; 12 bases line up with TRBD2. J gave up 1 base and V 4 bases, and 12 bases lay outside the gene matches. Germline CDR1 and CDR2: LNHDA and SQIVND (reference sequence). The CDR3 totals 19 residues. The DNA for the CDR3 is TGTGCCAGTAGTACACCGGGACTAGCGGGTGGCTCGGGCACAGATACGCAGTATTTT. As protein: CASSTPGLAGGSGTDTQYF. Based on the CDR3 plus reference TRBV19 and TRBJ2-3, the full variable domain is DGGITQSPKYLFRKEGQNVTLSCEQNLNHDAMYWYRQDPGQGLRLIYYSQIVNDFQKGDIAEGYSVSREKKESFPLTVTSAQKNPTAFYLCASSTPGLAGGSGTDTQYFGPGTRLTVL.

This clone was observed at least ten times. The chain couples TRBV6-5 to TRBJ2-1; D is undetermined. Germline V lookup: CDR1 MNHEY, CDR2 SVGAGI. The ends were cut back, 3 bases at V and 6 bases at J, with 9 bases in the middle. The CDR3 contains 13 residues. This CDR3 is CASSYNTGNEQFF. CDR3 nucleotides: TGTGCCAGCAGTTATAACACTGGCAATGAGCAGTTCTTC.

CDR3 sequence reads: CASNRAGANTEAFF. The CDR3 nucleotides read TGTGCCAGCAATCGGGCAGGAGCGAACACTGAAGCTTTCTTT. The rearrangement joins TRBV7-9 to TRBJ1-1; D unresolved. The CDR3 consists of 14 residues. Trimming shortened V by 7 bases and J by 1 base, and 13 bases separated the two germline ends. Germline lookup yields CDR1 SEHNR and CDR2 FQNEAQ (reference sequence).

This chain links TRBV4-1 with TRBJ2-1; D gene ambiguous. The CDR3 consists of 13 residues. Germline CDR1 MGHRA, CDR2 YSYEKL. The V end lost 0 bases, the J end lost 5 bases, and 5 bases lay between the germline ends. CDR3 amino acids: CASSQDLNNEQFF. The DNA of the CDR3 is TGCGCCAGCAGCCAAGATCTAAACAATGAGCAGTTCTTC.

This chain uses TRBV5-1 with TRBJ2-3, with D hard to call. Germline V lookup: CDR1 SGHRS, CDR2 YFSETQ. V shed 2 bases and J shed 5 bases, with 9 bases lying between them. The CDR3 contains 13 residues. CDR3 sequence reads: CASSFTPKDTQYF. For the CDR3, the DNA is TGCGCCAGCAGCTTTACTCCCAAAGATACGCAGTATTTT.